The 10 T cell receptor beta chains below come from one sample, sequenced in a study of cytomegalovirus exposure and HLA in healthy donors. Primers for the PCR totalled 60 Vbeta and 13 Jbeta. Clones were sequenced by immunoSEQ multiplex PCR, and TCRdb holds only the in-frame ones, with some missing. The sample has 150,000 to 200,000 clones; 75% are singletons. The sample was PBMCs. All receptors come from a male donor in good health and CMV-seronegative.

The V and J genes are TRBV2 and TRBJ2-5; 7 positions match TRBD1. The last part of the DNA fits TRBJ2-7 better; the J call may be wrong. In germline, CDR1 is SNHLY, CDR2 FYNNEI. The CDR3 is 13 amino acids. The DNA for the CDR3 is TGTGCCAGCAGTGGGGACAGCTACTACGAGCAGTACTTC. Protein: CASSGDSYYEQYF.

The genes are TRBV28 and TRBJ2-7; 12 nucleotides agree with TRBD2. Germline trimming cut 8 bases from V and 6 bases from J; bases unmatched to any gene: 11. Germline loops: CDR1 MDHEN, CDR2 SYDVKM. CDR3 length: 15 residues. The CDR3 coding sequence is TGTGCCAGCCGACAGGCTAGCGGGAGGGTCGGCGAGCAGTACTTC. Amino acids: CASRQASGRVGEQYF.

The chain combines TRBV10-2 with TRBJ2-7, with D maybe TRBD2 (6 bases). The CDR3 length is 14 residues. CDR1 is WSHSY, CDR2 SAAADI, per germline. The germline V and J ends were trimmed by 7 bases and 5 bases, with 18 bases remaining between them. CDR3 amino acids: CASTLTSIIDEQYF. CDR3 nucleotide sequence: TGCGCCAGCACCTTGACTAGTATAATCGACGAGCAGTACTTC.

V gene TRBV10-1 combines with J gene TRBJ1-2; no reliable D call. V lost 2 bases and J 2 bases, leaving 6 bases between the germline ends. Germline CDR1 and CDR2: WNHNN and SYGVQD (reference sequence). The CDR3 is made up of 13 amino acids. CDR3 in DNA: TGCGCCAGCAGTGAGAACAAAAACTATGGCTACACCTTC. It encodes CASSENKNYGYTF.

CDR3 DNA: TGTGCCAGCAGGATAAGGACGGAGGGAGACAGCTATTTT. It specifies CASRIRTEGDSYF. The V call is TRBV2, the J call TRBJ2-3; possible D gene TRBD2, 6 bases. The CDR3 totals 13 residues. V was trimmed by 6 bases and J by 15 bases, leaving 22 bases between them. Germline V CDR1 and CDR2: SNHLY, FYNNEI.

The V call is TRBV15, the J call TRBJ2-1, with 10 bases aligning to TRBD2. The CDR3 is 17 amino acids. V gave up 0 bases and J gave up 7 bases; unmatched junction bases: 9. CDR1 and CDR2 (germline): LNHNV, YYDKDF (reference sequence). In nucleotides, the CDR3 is TGTGCCACCAGCAGAGATCACTCCGGGACTAGCGCGAATGAGCAGTTCTTC. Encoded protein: CATSRDHSGTSANEQFF.

In DNA, the CDR3 is TGTGCCAGCAGTTACTCGGAGGGCGAGCAGTTCTTC. Encoded protein: CASSYSEGEQFF. J is TRBJ2-1 and V is TRBV6-5, with a weak D call TRBD2 (6 bases). V was shortened by 0 bases and J by 10 bases, with 7 bases between the two germline ends. The CDR3 is 12 residues long. Germline CDR1 MNHEY, CDR2 SVGAGI.

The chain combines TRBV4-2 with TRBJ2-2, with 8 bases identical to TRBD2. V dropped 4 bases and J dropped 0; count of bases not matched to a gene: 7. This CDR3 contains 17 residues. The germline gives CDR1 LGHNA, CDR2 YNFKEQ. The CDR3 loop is CASSPGDGGANTGELFF. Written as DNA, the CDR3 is TGTGCCAGCAGCCCCGGGGACGGGGGGGCGAACACCGGGGAGCTGTTTTTT.

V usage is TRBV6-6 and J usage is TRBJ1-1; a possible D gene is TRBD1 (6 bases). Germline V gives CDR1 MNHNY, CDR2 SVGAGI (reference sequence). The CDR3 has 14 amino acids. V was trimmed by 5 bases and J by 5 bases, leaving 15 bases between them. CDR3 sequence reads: CASSLRQVWTEAFF. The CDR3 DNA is TGTGCCAGCAGTCTAAGACAGGTGTGGACTGAAGCTTTCTTT.

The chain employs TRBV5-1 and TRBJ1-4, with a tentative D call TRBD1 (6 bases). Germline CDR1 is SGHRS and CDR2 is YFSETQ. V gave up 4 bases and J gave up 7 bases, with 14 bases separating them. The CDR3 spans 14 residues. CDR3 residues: CASSVQGGTEKLFF. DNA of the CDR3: TGCGCCAGCAGCGTACAGGGTGGGACTGAAAAACTGTTTTTT.